The 10 T cell receptor beta chains reported below all come from one sample, sequenced in a study of blood T cells in healthy people across ages. Alongside a J-beta primer mix, a sample-barcoded 5' primer served in a second PCR lasting about 7 to 11 cycles. TCRdb reprocessed the 5' RACE reads with MiXCR, giving one entry per CDR3 protein. This table has about 680,000 distinct CDR3 sequences, roughly 49% appearing once. The specimen sequenced was blood. The receptors shown here come from a woman aged 55-69 years in good health.

The chain carries TRBV20-1 and TRBJ2-1; tentatively, D is TRBD1 or TRBD2 (5 bases each). CDR3 length: 12 residues. The V gene lost 1 base and the J gene lost 12 bases, with 13 bases spanning the gap. CDR1 is DFQATT and CDR2 is SNEGSKA in the germline V gene (reference sequence). The CDR3 region is CSARGTQGGQFF. The CDR3, as DNA: TGCAGTGCTAGAGGGACTCAGGGTGGGCAGTTCTTC.

The genes are TRBV20-1 and TRBJ2-7, with D hard to call. The V gene lost 5 bases and the J gene lost 3 bases, with 8 bases spanning the gap. The CDR3 sequence is 11 residues long. CDR1 DFQATT and CDR2 SNEGSKA come from the germline V gene (reference sequence). The CDR3 region is CSAYTGYEQYF. The CDR3 bases are TGCAGTGCTTATACCGGCTACGAGCAGTACTTC.

At least ten counts were recorded for this clonotype. V and J are TRBV20-1 and TRBJ2-3; no reliable D call. Trimming left V 2 bases short and J 2 bases short, with 2 bases between. From germline, CDR1 is DFQATT and CDR2 SNEGSKA (reference sequence). This CDR3 is built from 11 residues. CDR3 coding DNA: TGCAGTGCTAGACTCACAGATACGCAGTATTTT. This gives the protein CSARLTDTQYF.

The V gene is TRBV28, the J gene TRBJ1-5, with TRBD1 as a possible D gene (6 bases). This CDR3 comprises 12 residues. V gave up 7 bases and J gave up 4 bases, with 8 bases separating them. Germline-derived CDR1 and CDR2 are MDHEN and SYDVKM. CDR3 protein: CASKGGNQPQHF. The CDR3 nucleotides are TGTGCCAGCAAAGGGGGGAATCAGCCCCAGCATTTT.

The table lists this clonotype with a few counts. This rearrangement joins TRBV7-3 to TRBJ2-7, with 9 nucleotides matching TRBD2. Per germline, CDR1 SGHTA and CDR2 FQGTGA. The CDR3 contains 15 residues. The V segment lost 5 bases and the J segment 0 bases; nucleotides outside the gene matches: 5. The CDR3 sequence is CASSISSGTSYEQYF. CDR3 DNA: TGTGCCAGCAGCATCTCTAGCGGGACCTCCTACGAGCAGTACTTC.

The V gene is TRBV28, the J gene TRBJ1-4; D is unresolved. Trimming left V 5 bases short and J 0 bases short, with 13 bases between. The CDR3 is 16 amino acids. Germline lookup yields CDR1 MDHEN and CDR2 SYDVKM. The CDR3 reads CASSTRRASTNEKLFF. The CDR3 DNA follows: TGTGCCAGCAGTACCCGGAGGGCATCAACTAATGAAAAACTGTTTTTT.

This clonotype was observed a handful of times. The rearrangement links TRBV12-3 or TRBV12-4 to TRBJ2-3, with 11 bases identical to TRBD2. CDR3 size: 18 residues. Germline trimming cut 6 bases from V and 2 bases from J; bases unmatched to any gene: 13. Written as DNA, the CDR3 is TGTGCCAGCAGCACCAGACTAGCGGGACGTCATAACACAGATACGCAGTATTTT. Protein sequence: CASSTRLAGRHNTDTQYF.

Only a few counts were recorded for this clonotype. The chain links TRBV7-2 to TRBJ1-4, with unresolved D. The V end was cut by 2 bases, the J end by 7 bases, with 8 bases between. CDR3 length equals 13 residues. In germline, CDR1 is SGHTA, CDR2 FQGNSA. The CDR3 protein is CASSLSHSEKLFF. The CDR3 DNA reads TGTGCCAGCAGCTTATCTCATAGTGAAAAACTGTTTTTT.

The rearrangement uses TRBV6-2 or TRBV6-3 and TRBJ2-7; 9 nucleotides line up with TRBD2. The J call may not be correct, given that the DNA end is closer to TRBJ2-5. The CDR3 has 16 amino acids. Germline V CDR1 and CDR2: MNHEY, SVGEGT. CDR3 protein: CASAPRAGGLVETQYF. The CDR3 bases are TGTGCCAGCGCCCCCCGGGCGGGAGGGCTAGTGGAGACCCAGTACTTC.

In nucleotides, the CDR3 is TGTGCCAGCAGGCCTGGACAGCGGGGCGATTCACCCCTCCACTTT. Protein sequence: CASRPGQRGDSPLHF. The genes are TRBV7-2 and TRBJ1-6; D perhaps matches TRBD1 (6 bases). In germline, CDR1 is SGHTA, CDR2 FQGNSA. Deletions cut 6 bases from V and 8 bases from J, with 17 bases between. There are 15 residues in the CDR3.